These 27 T cell receptor beta chains were sequenced from one sample in a study of T cell changes during pregnancy in multiple sclerosis (dated by TCRdb to the late 2010s). Libraries came from the immunoSEQ multiplex PCR assay. The immuneACCESS repertoire file appears here via TCRdb, limited to in-frame rearrangements. These files lack a portion of the clones; in checked studies, under half of the deficit traces to unresolved V genes, and the cause of the others is not known. The sample records about 27,000 clones, roughly nine tenths of which are singletons. The top ten clonotypes cover roughly an eighth of the sample. This specimen was CD8+ T cells from peripheral blood mononuclear cells, taken in the first trimester of pregnancy. Receptor source: a female donor in good health, enrolled as a control in a pregnancy study.

This clone appeared a single time. The J gene is TRBJ1-2, the V gene TRBV6-1, with 10 bases aligning to TRBD1. Per the germline V gene, CDR1 is MNHNS and CDR2 is SASEGT. V was pared by 9 bases and J by 1 base, with 5 bases of the junction left unmatched. This CDR3 region has 14 residues. CDR3 nucleotide sequence: TGTGCCAGTACGGGGACAGGGGATAACTATGGCTACACCTTC. Translation: CASTGTGDNYGYTF.

CDR3 protein: CASSIGTGINIQYF. For the CDR3, the DNA is TGTGCCAGTAGTATTGGGACTGGGATAAACATTCAGTACTTC. The chain has TRBV19 and TRBJ2-4; a weak D match, TRBD2 (6 bases). Germline assignment: CDR1 LNHDA and CDR2 SQIVND (reference sequence). CDR3 length: 14 amino acids. Deletions cut 3 bases from V and 6 bases from J, with 12 bases between.

V gene TRBV19 combines with J gene TRBJ2-1; TRBD2 aligns across 8 bases. The V segment lost 6 bases and the J segment 5 bases; nucleotides outside the gene matches: 6. This CDR3 has 14 amino acids. Germline V lookup: CDR1 LNHDA, CDR2 SQIVND (reference sequence). The CDR3 DNA follows: TGTGCCAGTAGGGCCCCAGCGGGGGACAATGAGCAGTTCTTC. Translation gives CASRAPAGDNEQFF.

This clone was seen a few times. This sequence joins TRBV10-3 and TRBJ1-1, with D possibly TRBD1 on 6 matching bases. CDR1 is ENHRY and CDR2 is SYGVKD in the germline V gene. V shed 3 bases and J shed 2 bases, with 16 bases lying between them. CDR3 length: 16 amino acids. CDR3 coding DNA: TGTGCCATCAGTGAACACAGGTTGGGGGCCAACACTGAAGCTTTCTTT. Translation gives CAISEHRLGANTEAFF.

The V gene is TRBV2, the J gene TRBJ2-6; TRBD1 aligns across 9 bases. This CDR3 has 18 residues. Germline assignment: CDR1 SNHLY and CDR2 FYNNEI. The J segment lost 2 bases and the V segment lost 10 bases, leaving 15 bases of the junction unmatched. CDR3 amino acids: CANLFPRDRAAGANVLTF. The CDR3 DNA follows: TGTGCCAACCTGTTCCCTCGGGACAGGGCGGCTGGGGCCAACGTCCTGACTTTC.

The V gene is TRBV19, the J gene TRBJ1-2, with D possibly TRBD1 on 5 matching bases. This CDR3 spans 15 amino acids. V was pared by 6 bases and J by 0 bases, with 14 bases between. CDR1 is LNHDA, CDR2 SQIVND, per germline (reference sequence). The CDR3 is CASSLSLRANYGYTF. The CDR3 DNA is TGTGCCAGTAGCCTCAGTCTCAGGGCTAACTATGGCTACACCTTC.

This chain links TRBV6-1 with TRBJ1-2; 7 bases map to TRBD1. This CDR3 has 13 amino acids. V trimming: 1 base; J trimming: 6 bases; junction bases outside the gene matches: 2. Germline lookup yields CDR1 MNHNS and CDR2 SASEGT. This CDR3 reads CASSEEGAHGYTF. For the CDR3, the DNA is TGTGCCAGCAGTGAAGAGGGGGCCCATGGCTACACCTTC.

The rearrangement joins TRBV7-6 to TRBJ1-3, with D hard to call. The CDR3 spans 14 residues. V lost 0 bases to trimming and J lost 1 base, with 4 bases between them. Germline CDR1 reads SGHVS; CDR2 reads FNYEAQ. For the CDR3, the DNA is TGTGCCAGCAGCTTAGCGCAGTCTGGAAACACCATATATTTT. Its protein is CASSLAQSGNTIYF.

J is TRBJ2-7 and V is TRBV4-1; 9 nucleotides align to TRBD2. The CDR3 extends over 17 amino acids. J lost 3 bases, V lost 6 bases, and 15 bases had no gene match. Germline values: CDR1 MGHRA, CDR2 YSYEKL. DNA of the CDR3: TGCGCCAGCAGTCCTACTTTCTTAGCGGGAGAGTTCTACGAGCAGTACTTC. It is translated as CASSPTFLAGEFYEQYF.

In nucleotides, the CDR3 is TGTGCCAGCAGCTGGGTACAACAGGGTGCGGGTTCACCCCTCCACTTT. Its translation is CASSWVQQGAGSPLHF. V and J are TRBV7-2 and TRBJ1-6, with a possible D match to TRBD1 (6 bases). The V end was cut by 4 bases, the J end by 9 bases, with 19 bases between. Germline V gene data show CDR1 as SGHTA and CDR2 as FQGNSA. This CDR3 has 16 amino acids.

This clone appeared once. The chain has TRBV12-2 and TRBJ2-2; TRBD2 reflects the table's D call only, with no check against the DNA. TRBV12-2 is deemed a pseudogene. The CDR3 sequence is 17 residues long. The CDR3 sequence is CASRLYSSGGGGGELFF. Here the CDR3 DNA reads TGTGCAAGTCGCTTGTACTCTAGCGGGGGGGGCGGCGGGGAGCTGTTTTTT.

In this sample, this clone turned up a few times. The J gene is TRBJ2-1, the V gene TRBV19; 9 nucleotides match TRBD2. Germline CDR1 LNHDA, CDR2 SQIVND (reference sequence). The CDR3 is 15 residues long. Trimming took 5 bases from V and 4 from J; bases not matched to a gene: 6. CDR3: CASSLAGSWYNEQFF. CDR3 DNA: TGTGCCAGTAGTCTAGCGGGGTCCTGGTACAATGAGCAGTTCTTC.

This clone was detected once. The rearrangement uses TRBV29-1 and TRBJ2-5; TRBD2 is a possible D gene (7 bases). Between the trimmed V and J ends, which lost 7 bases and 4 bases, there was a span of 22 bases. The CDR3 loop spans 15 amino acids. CDR1 is SQVTM and CDR2 is ANQGSEA in the germline V gene. In DNA, the CDR3 is TGCAGCGGGTCCTTGCTAGCGAGGGGGGGAGAGACCCAGTACTTC. Its translation is CSGSLLARGGETQYF.

The chain employs TRBV12-2 and TRBJ2-7; TRBD1, the table's D call, lacks a check against the DNA. TRBV12-2 is tagged as a pseudogene. The CDR3 totals 16 residues. The CDR3 is CASRLGMGTVTGEQYF. The CDR3 DNA follows: TGTGCAAGTCGCTTGGGGATGGGGACAGTCACAGGCGAGCAGTACTTC.

This chain links TRBV4-1 with TRBJ2-7; D is uncertain. This CDR3 is built from 14 residues. Germline V gene sequence: CDR1 MGHRA, CDR2 YSYEKL. V lost 0 bases and J lost 2, with 8 bases in between. In nucleotides, the CDR3 is TGCGCCAGCAGCCAAGATCTAGGCCCCTACGAGCAGTACTTC. The encoded protein is CASSQDLGPYEQYF.

J is TRBJ1-5 and V is TRBV28; D call uncertain. The CDR3 covers 14 residues. V gave up 6 bases and J gave up 4 bases, with 13 bases separating them. Germline V gene lookup returns CDR1 MDHEN and CDR2 SYDVKM. CDR3 bases: TGTGCCAGCAGCCTCCCCGGGAGGAATCAGCCCCAGCATTTT. It yields the protein CASSLPGRNQPQHF. The full variable domain, its missing parts supplied by reference TRBV28 and TRBJ1-5, is DVKVTQSSRYLVKRTGEKVFLECVQDMDHENMFWYRQDPGLGLRLIYFSYDVKMKEKGDIPEGYSVSREKKERFSLILESASTNQTSMYLCASSLPGRNQPQHFGDGTRLSIL.

CDR3 region: CASSLKPREYYEQYF. CDR3 DNA sequence: TGTGCCAGCAGTTTAAAACCGCGGGAGTACTACGAGCAGTACTTC. The chain employs TRBV28 and TRBJ2-7; 7 bases match TRBD2. Germline V gene data show CDR1 as MDHEN and CDR2 as SYDVKM. The CDR3 totals 15 residues. After removal of 2 bases from V and 3 bases from J, the junction contained 7 bases not matched to a gene.

This chain uses TRBV29-1 with TRBJ2-2, with 13 nucleotides matching TRBD2. The CDR3 is 15 residues long. V shed 4 bases, J shed 6 bases, and the junction held 5 bases outside the gene matches. CDR1 and CDR2 from the germline V gene are SQVTM and ANQGSEA. DNA of the CDR3: TGCAGCGTTGTTTTCACTAGCGGGGGGGCCGGGGAGCTGTTTTTT. Its translation is CSVVFTSGGAGELFF.

The chain employs TRBV7-9 and TRBJ1-1; D is unclear. This CDR3 region has 14 residues. Germline V lookup: CDR1 SEHNR, CDR2 FQNEAQ (reference sequence). Trimming removed 5 bases at V and 6 bases at J, with 16 bases between. CDR3 DNA: TGTGCCAGCAGCCCCTTGTACGCGGTCGCTGAAGCTTTCTTT. Its protein is CASSPLYAVAEAFF.

This clone was detected a few times. For the CDR3, the DNA is TGTGCCAGCAGCTTTGCGGGCAGCAATCAGCCCCAGCATTTT. It encodes CASSFAGSNQPQHF. The chain uses TRBV5-6 and TRBJ1-5; D uncertain. CDR1 SGHDT and CDR2 YYEEEE come from the germline V gene. CDR3 size: 14 residues. The ends were cut back, 2 bases at V and 1 base at J, with 7 bases in the middle.

The chain is built from TRBV7-9 and TRBJ2-3, with 9 bases fitting TRBD1. Germline CDR1 reads SEHNR; CDR2 reads FQNEAQ (reference sequence). The CDR3 consists of 18 residues. V lost 5 bases, J lost 5 bases, and 17 bases stayed unmatched. The CDR3, as DNA: TGTGCCAGCAGCCCCCCCTTTCCCCGGGACAGGGACCTAGATACGCAGTATTTT. Encoded protein: CASSPPFPRDRDLDTQYF.

The chain employs TRBV28 and TRBJ2-7, with 7 bases identical to TRBD2. Trimming removed 4 bases from V and 4 bases from J; junction bases left unmatched: 13. Germline-derived CDR1 and CDR2 are MDHEN and SYDVKM. This CDR3 region has 16 residues. Here the CDR3 reads CASSSPKEREAYEQYF. CDR3 coding DNA: TGTGCCAGCAGTTCCCCTAAGGAGCGGGAAGCATACGAGCAGTACTTC. The complete variable domain, with remaining parts taken from reference TRBV28 and TRBJ2-7, reads DVKVTQSSRYLVKRTGEKVFLECVQDMDHENMFWYRQDPGLGLRLIYFSYDVKMKEKGDIPEGYSVSREKKERFSLILESASTNQTSMYLCASSSPKEREAYEQYFGPGTRLTVT.

The CDR3 region is CASSNTQGNEQFF. DNA for the CDR3: TGTGCCAGCAGTAACACACAGGGGAATGAGCAGTTCTTC. V is TRBV6-5 and J is TRBJ2-1, with 7 bases that match TRBD1. V shed 5 bases, J shed 7 bases, and the junction held 5 bases outside the gene matches. This CDR3 has 13 residues. Germline V gene lookup returns CDR1 MNHEY and CDR2 SVGAGI.

The genes are TRBV19 and TRBJ2-5, with D perhaps matching TRBD2 (5 bases). CDR1 and CDR2 from the germline V gene are LNHDA and SQIVND (reference sequence). The CDR3 is made up of 14 amino acids. V gave up 8 bases and J gave up 2 bases, with 15 bases separating them. The CDR3 bases are TGTGCCAGTTCGGTGGGAGTTGGACAAGAGACCCAGTACTTC. As protein: CASSVGVGQETQYF. Full variable domain (remainder filled in from reference TRBV19 and TRBJ2-5): DGGITQSPKYLFRKEGQNVTLSCEQNLNHDAMYWYRQDPGQGLRLIYYSQIVNDFQKGDIAEGYSVSREKKESFPLTVTSAQKNPTAFYLCASSVGVGQETQYFGPGTRLLVL.

The chain joins TRBV27 to TRBJ2-1; the D gene is possibly TRBD2 (6 bases). The length of the CDR3 is 14 residues. The V and J ends lost 4 bases and 9 bases respectively, with 16 bases between them. Germline-derived CDR1 and CDR2 are MNHEY and SMNVEV (reference sequence). CDR3 sequence reads: CASSSTRDFFEQFF. CDR3 in DNA: TGTGCCAGCAGTTCAACCCGGGACTTTTTTGAGCAGTTCTTC.

The chain couples TRBV10-1 to TRBJ2-7, with TRBD2 identical over 7 bases. J lost 1 base, V lost 2 bases, and 2 bases had no gene match. The CDR3 runs 14 residues. Looked up from germline, CDR1 is WNHNN and CDR2 is SYGVQD (reference sequence). CDR3 nucleotides: TGCGCCAGCAGTGAGGGGAGGGGATCCTACGAGCAGTACTTC. Amino acids: CASSEGRGSYEQYF.

Points on this clone: One junction end disagrees with the germline gene, perhaps due to a read error. The chain combines TRBV27 with TRBJ2-7; D unresolved. This CDR3 has 13 amino acids. Germline values: CDR1 MNHEY, CDR2 SMNVEV (reference sequence). The DNA for the CDR3 is TGTGCCAGCAGTACCTCCAGTTCCTCCGAGCAGTACTTC. Protein product: CASSTSSSSEQYF.